One sample yielded the 24 T cell receptor beta chains listed below, sequenced in a study of T cells in Graves' hyperthyroidism and ophthalmopathy. Amplified TCR beta CDR3 regions came from RNA transcripts. First-round RT-PCR targeting the TCR CDR3 was performed with the HTBI primer set. Via MiXCR, TCRdb re-called the multiplex PCR reads, giving one row per CDR3 protein. The sample consists of a few hundred thousand distinct CDR3 sequences, roughly 15% of them appearing once. The sample was blood. The receptor set was obtained from a woman under 30 with Graves' hyperthyroidism.

This clonotype was seen repeatedly, ten times or more. This chain uses TRBV27 with TRBJ1-5; 7 bases agree with TRBD1. The junction had 9 bases not matched to a gene; V was cut back by 5 bases and J by 5 bases. The CDR3 is 15 residues long. Germline V lookup: CDR1 MNHEY, CDR2 SMNVEV (reference sequence). CDR3 protein: CASSLTLDRDQPQHF. The DNA of the CDR3 is TGTGCCAGCAGTCTAACCCTCGACAGGGATCAGCCCCAGCATTTT.

This clonotype was recorded many times. The V call is TRBV28, the J call TRBJ2-7; weak D call: TRBD1 (6 bases). Trimming stripped 6 bases from V and 2 bases from J, with 23 bases between. Germline assignment: CDR1 MDHEN and CDR2 SYDVKM. The CDR3 has 17 residues. CDR3 sequence (DNA): TGTGCCAGCAGCCCCGCTCATCCGGGACACCGACCCTACGAGCAGTACTTC. Encoded protein: CASSPAHPGHRPYEQYF.

Regarding this clonotype: Mismatch with germline at one junction end may stem from a read error. CDR3 amino acids: CANSPTSYNEQFF. Here the CDR3 DNA reads TGTGCCAACAGCCCGACTAGTTACAATGAGCAGTTCTTC. The chain recombines TRBV7-9 with TRBJ2-1; D might be TRBD2 (6 bases). This CDR3 region has 13 residues. Germline CDR1 SEHNR, CDR2 FQNEAQ (reference sequence).

This clonotype occurred many times. J is TRBJ1-5 and V is TRBV12-3 or TRBV12-4; TRBD1 is a possible D gene (5 bases). The CDR3 consists of 16 residues. The V and J ends lost 1 base and 0 bases respectively, with 10 bases between them. The CDR3 reads CASSLGTSYSNQPQHF. For the CDR3, the DNA is TGTGCCAGCAGTTTAGGGACATCATATAGCAATCAGCCCCAGCATTTT.

This clonotype has just a few counts. Given a much more abundant clone one base away, this may be a read error. J is TRBJ1-1 and V is TRBV28, with 8 bases fitting TRBD1. CDR3 length equals 15 residues. Germline-derived CDR1 and CDR2 are MDHEN and SYDVKM. This chain's CDR3 is CDSSADRGLNTEAFF. The CDR3 coding sequence is TGTGACAGCAGTGCCGACAGGGGCCTGAACACTGAAGCTTTCTTT.

CDR3 in DNA: TGTGCCAGCAGCTTAGTGGAGGGGAACACTGAAGCTTTCTTT. Translating gives CASSLVEGNTEAFF. The V and J genes are TRBV7-2 and TRBJ1-1; D not resolved. CDR3 length equals 14 residues. The V gene lost 1 base and the J gene lost 1 base, with 7 bases spanning the gap. The germline V gene has CDR1 SGHTA and CDR2 FQGNSA.

This clonotype was counted many times. The chain has TRBV18 and TRBJ1-4, with 7 positions matching TRBD1. The V gene's germline CDR1 is KGHSH and CDR2 LQKENI. CDR3 length: 15 residues. The junction had 8 bases not matched to a gene; V was cut back by 6 bases and J by 4 bases. The CDR3 region has the DNA TGTGCCAGCTCCCTAAACCGGGACAGTAATGAAAAACTGTTTTTT. Protein product: CASSLNRDSNEKLFF.

This clonotype was seen many times. This chain connects TRBV12-3 or TRBV12-4 to TRBJ2-1; 9 bases are a match to TRBD2. This CDR3 has 15 residues. With V trimmed by 0 bases and J by 6 bases, 3 bases remained unmatched. The DNA for the CDR3 is TGTGCCAGCAGTTTAGCTAGCGGGAGAACCAATGAGCAGTTCTTC. As protein: CASSLASGRTNEQFF.

This clonotype was counted at least ten times. The rearrangement links TRBV29-1 to TRBJ2-7; D call uncertain. V shed 5 bases and J shed 7 bases, with 12 bases lying between them. CDR1 SQVTM and CDR2 ANQGSEA come from the germline V gene. This CDR3 spans 11 amino acids. The CDR3 coding sequence is TGCAGCGTTTTGGACGGTGTGGAGCAGTACTTC. It specifies CSVLDGVEQYF.

This clonotype has just a few counts. This chain joins TRBV19 and TRBJ2-1, with 7 positions matching TRBD1. The CDR3 consists of 17 residues. Losses at the gene ends were 2 bases for V and 5 bases for J; bases not matched to a gene: 12. CDR1 LNHDA and CDR2 SQIVND come from the germline V gene (reference sequence). CDR3 sequence (DNA): TGTGCCAGTAGTATACGGGTATGGACAGGCAAAAACAATGAGCAGTTCTTC. It encodes CASSIRVWTGKNNEQFF.

In its sample, this clonotype was seen many times. The genes are TRBV7-2 and TRBJ2-5; no definite D call. V lost 5 bases and J 4 bases, leaving 11 bases between the germline ends. The CDR3 is 13 amino acids. Looked up from germline, CDR1 is SGHTA and CDR2 is FQGNSA. This chain's CDR3 is CASSQRVGETQYF. In DNA, the CDR3 is TGTGCCAGCAGCCAAAGGGTTGGAGAGACCCAGTACTTC. Filled out from reference TRBV7-2 and TRBJ2-5, the complete variable domain reads GAGVSQSPSNKVTEKGKDVELRCDPISGHTALYWYRQSLGQGLEFLIYFQGNSAPDKSGLPSDRFSAERTGGSVSTLTIQRTQQEDSAVYLCASSQRVGETQYFGPGTRLLVL.

The gene calls are TRBV29-1 and TRBJ1-3; 8 nucleotides line up with TRBD1. The CDR3 length is 14 residues. V lost 5 bases, J lost 0 bases, and 3 bases stayed unmatched. Germline values: CDR1 SQVTM, CDR2 ANQGSEA. The CDR3 loop is CSVNDRGSGNTIYF. In nucleotides, the CDR3 is TGCAGCGTTAATGACAGGGGCTCTGGAAACACCATATATTTT.

This clonotype showed up many times. The J gene is TRBJ2-1, the V gene TRBV7-9, with 9 bases aligning to TRBD1. This CDR3 has 16 residues. V lost 5 bases and J lost 5; bases outside the gene matches: 10. The germline CDR1 and CDR2 sequences are SEHNR and FQNEAQ (reference sequence). The CDR3 nucleotides read TGTGCCAGCAGCCGCTCGGGGGGACAGGGACACAATGAGCAGTTCTTC. Its protein product is CASSRSGGQGHNEQFF.

The sample holds many counts of this clonotype. V usage is TRBV12-3 or TRBV12-4 and J usage is TRBJ2-7; D ambiguous. The V end lost 6 bases, the J end lost 6 bases, and 18 bases lay between the germline ends. The CDR3 is 14 amino acids. The CDR3 region is CASRDSGDKGEQYF. In DNA form, the CDR3 reads TGTGCCAGCAGAGATTCCGGTGACAAGGGCGAGCAGTACTTC.

This clonotype was detected ten times or more. The V call is TRBV5-1, the J call TRBJ2-1; 9 nucleotides align to TRBD2. The CDR3 sequence is 17 residues long. Looked up from germline, CDR1 is SGHRS and CDR2 is YFSETQ. Germline trimming cut 1 base from V and 2 bases from J; bases unmatched to any gene: 7. The CDR3 protein is CASSLSFSGSTYNEQFF. The CDR3 bases are TGCGCCAGCAGCTTGTCCTTTAGCGGGAGTACCTACAATGAGCAGTTCTTC.

The rearrangement joins TRBV4-2 to TRBJ2-7, with D possibly TRBD1 on 5 matching bases. The germline V and J ends were trimmed by 1 base and 2 bases, with 9 bases remaining between them. CDR3 size: 14 residues. Germline V gives CDR1 LGHNA, CDR2 YNFKEQ. CDR3 bases: TGTGCCAGCAGCCAAGCAGGGCCCCCCTACGAGCAGTACTTC. It translates to CASSQAGPPYEQYF.

This clonotype was counted many times. The chain combines TRBV27 with TRBJ2-7, with D possibly called TRBD1 or TRBD2 (5 bases each). The CDR3 runs 13 residues. Trimming stripped 5 bases from V and 2 bases from J, with 10 bases between. CDR1 MNHEY and CDR2 SMNVEV come from the germline V gene (reference sequence). The CDR3 loop reads CASSRDGTYEQYF. CDR3 bases: TGTGCCAGCAGTAGGGACGGCACCTACGAGCAGTACTTC.

This clonotype was counted between two and nine times. The chain uses TRBV20-1 and TRBJ2-4, with a possible D match to TRBD2 (5 bases). Between the trimmed V and J ends, which lost 5 bases and 0 bases, there was a span of 11 bases. Germline CDR1 and CDR2: DFQATT and SNEGSKA (reference sequence). This CDR3 is built from 14 residues. The DNA of the CDR3 is TGCAGTGCTCCTCCGGGATTAGCCAAAAACATTCAGTACTTC. It translates to CSAPPGLAKNIQYF.

This clonotype was seen only a few times. This sequence joins TRBV7-9 and TRBJ1-1; TRBD1 matches 7 bases. The CDR3 is 15 amino acids. V dropped 1 base and J dropped 1; count of bases not matched to a gene: 3. Germline V gives CDR1 SEHNR, CDR2 FQNEAQ (reference sequence). CDR3 sequence: CASSLGGQPNTEAFF. The CDR3 nucleotides are TGTGCCAGCAGCTTAGGGGGACAGCCGAACACTGAAGCTTTCTTT.

This clonotype was seen only a few times. The V call is TRBV19, the J call TRBJ2-2; D might be TRBD2 (6 bases). The CDR3 length is 17 residues. Germline assignment: CDR1 LNHDA and CDR2 SQIVND (reference sequence). The germline V and J ends were trimmed by 9 bases and 5 bases, with 25 bases remaining between them. The CDR3 DNA is TGTGCCAGCATTTCCCAAATGGCTAGCGTGTTAACCGGGGAGCTGTTTTTT. Encoded protein: CASISQMASVLTGELFF.

This clonotype was picked up many times. The chain recombines TRBV6-7 with TRBJ2-7; 12 positions agree with TRBD1. TRBV6-7 carries the ORF label, with uncertain function. The trim removed 2 bases at V and 6 bases at J, leaving 5 bases unmatched. This CDR3 spans 15 amino acids. This CDR3 is CASSYTGTGGAEQYF. The CDR3 region has the DNA TGTGCCAGCAGTTACACCGGGACAGGGGGCGCCGAGCAGTACTTC.

This clonotype was seen repeatedly, ten times or more. The V and J genes are TRBV27 and TRBJ2-5; D gene ambiguous. The germline gives CDR1 MNHEY, CDR2 SMNVEV (reference sequence). V shed 0 bases and J shed 5 bases, with 7 bases lying between them. The CDR3 spans 13 residues. CDR3 DNA: TGTGCCAGCAGTTTATCGGGTTGGGAGACCCAGTACTTC. Protein: CASSLSGWETQYF.

The chain has TRBV14 and TRBJ2-7; no reliable D call. The germline V gene has CDR1 SGHDN and CDR2 FVKESK. V was trimmed by 5 bases and J by 4 bases, leaving 9 bases between them. This CDR3 has 12 residues. The CDR3 here is CASSSHKYEQYF. CDR3 coding DNA: TGTGCCAGCAGCTCCCACAAGTACGAGCAGTACTTC.

The rearrangement uses TRBV5-1 and TRBJ2-2, with TRBD1 matching over 7 bases. This CDR3 has 13 amino acids. CDR1 and CDR2 from the germline V gene are SGHRS and YFSETQ. V lost 2 bases and J lost 7; bases outside the gene matches: 2. Here the CDR3 DNA reads TGCGCCAGCAGCTTTACAGGGGACGGGGAGCTGTTTTTT. Translating gives CASSFTGDGELFF.